Below are 2 T cell receptor beta chains sequenced from a single sample in a study of blood T cell repertoires in COVID-19. The method was immunoSEQ multiplex PCR; TCRdb's version includes in-frame clones alone and lacks a portion of them. The top ten clones hold less than 2% of a sample with 350,000 to 450,000 clones, about 90% of them seen once. Sequenced: PBMCs or T cells enriched from blood (not recorded which). The receptors were sampled from a woman aged 25 to 39 who had recovered from COVID-19.

DNA of the CDR3: TGTGCCAGCAATCTCAACTCGGGACTAGCGGGGGGAGCTTTCAATGAGCAGTTCTTC. Its translation: CASNLNSGLAGGAFNEQFF. V and J are TRBV28 and TRBJ2-1; 15 bases match TRBD2. With V trimmed by 7 bases and J by 6 bases, 16 bases remained unmatched. Germline lookup yields CDR1 MDHEN and CDR2 SYDVKM. There are 19 residues in the CDR3.

J is TRBJ2-1 and V is TRBV19, with D tentatively TRBD1 (6 bases). The CDR3 runs to 13 residues. Trimming left V 6 bases short and J 7 bases short, with 13 bases between. In germline, CDR1 is LNHDA, CDR2 SQIVND (reference sequence). CDR3 sequence: CASSPIRGNEQFF. The CDR3 region has the DNA TGTGCCAGTAGCCCCATCAGGGGTAATGAGCAGTTCTTC.